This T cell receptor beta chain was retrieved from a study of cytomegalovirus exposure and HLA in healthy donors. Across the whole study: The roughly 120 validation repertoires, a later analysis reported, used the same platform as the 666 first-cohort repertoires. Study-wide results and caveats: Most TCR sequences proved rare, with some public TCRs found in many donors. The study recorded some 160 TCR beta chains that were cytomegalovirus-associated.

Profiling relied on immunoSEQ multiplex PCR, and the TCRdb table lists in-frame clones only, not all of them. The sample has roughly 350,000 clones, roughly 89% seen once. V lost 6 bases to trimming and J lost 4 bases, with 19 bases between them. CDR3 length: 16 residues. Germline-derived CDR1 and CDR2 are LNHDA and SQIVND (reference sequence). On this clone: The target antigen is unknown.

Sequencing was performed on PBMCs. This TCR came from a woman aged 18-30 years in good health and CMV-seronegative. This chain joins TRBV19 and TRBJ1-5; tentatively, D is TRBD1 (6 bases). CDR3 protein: CASRSQGNDVNQPQHF. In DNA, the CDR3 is TGTGCCAGTAGATCCCAGGGGAATGATGTGAATCAGCCCCAGCATTTT.